Detailed here is one T cell receptor (beta chain). The listed genes are named as in mouse. The read ends 1 residue early relative to the CDR3; the germline J gene fills the gap. In the same sample, other DNA sequences code for this CDR3. This sample stems from a study of tissue T cells after allogeneic stem cell transplantation. Profiled with immunoSEQ multiplex PCR; TCRdb holds only in-frame clones, not every one. In the table there are around 10,000 clones, 30% to 40% of which are singletons. The time point here: mouse harvest day 7 after allogeneic transplant. Each mouse received 10^7 T-cell-depleted marrow cells plus 10^6 splenic CD5+ T cells by tail vein. The CDR3 covers 14 residues. V lost 2 bases to trimming and J lost 0 bases, with 6 bases between them. Germline V gives CDR1 KGHPV, CDR2 FQNQEV (reference sequence).

Sequencing input: skin. The clonotype was recovered from a female BALB/c mouse given C57BL/6 T cells with graft-versus-host disease after an allogeneic hematopoietic cell transplant. V and J are TRBV26 and TRBJ2-5; a weak D match, TRBD1 (5 bases). The sequenced CDR3 bases are TGTGCCAGCAGTCTGCAGGGTAACCAAGACACCCAGTAC. Translating gives CASSLQGNQDTQY. The CDR3 as a whole reads CASSLQGNQDTQYF.